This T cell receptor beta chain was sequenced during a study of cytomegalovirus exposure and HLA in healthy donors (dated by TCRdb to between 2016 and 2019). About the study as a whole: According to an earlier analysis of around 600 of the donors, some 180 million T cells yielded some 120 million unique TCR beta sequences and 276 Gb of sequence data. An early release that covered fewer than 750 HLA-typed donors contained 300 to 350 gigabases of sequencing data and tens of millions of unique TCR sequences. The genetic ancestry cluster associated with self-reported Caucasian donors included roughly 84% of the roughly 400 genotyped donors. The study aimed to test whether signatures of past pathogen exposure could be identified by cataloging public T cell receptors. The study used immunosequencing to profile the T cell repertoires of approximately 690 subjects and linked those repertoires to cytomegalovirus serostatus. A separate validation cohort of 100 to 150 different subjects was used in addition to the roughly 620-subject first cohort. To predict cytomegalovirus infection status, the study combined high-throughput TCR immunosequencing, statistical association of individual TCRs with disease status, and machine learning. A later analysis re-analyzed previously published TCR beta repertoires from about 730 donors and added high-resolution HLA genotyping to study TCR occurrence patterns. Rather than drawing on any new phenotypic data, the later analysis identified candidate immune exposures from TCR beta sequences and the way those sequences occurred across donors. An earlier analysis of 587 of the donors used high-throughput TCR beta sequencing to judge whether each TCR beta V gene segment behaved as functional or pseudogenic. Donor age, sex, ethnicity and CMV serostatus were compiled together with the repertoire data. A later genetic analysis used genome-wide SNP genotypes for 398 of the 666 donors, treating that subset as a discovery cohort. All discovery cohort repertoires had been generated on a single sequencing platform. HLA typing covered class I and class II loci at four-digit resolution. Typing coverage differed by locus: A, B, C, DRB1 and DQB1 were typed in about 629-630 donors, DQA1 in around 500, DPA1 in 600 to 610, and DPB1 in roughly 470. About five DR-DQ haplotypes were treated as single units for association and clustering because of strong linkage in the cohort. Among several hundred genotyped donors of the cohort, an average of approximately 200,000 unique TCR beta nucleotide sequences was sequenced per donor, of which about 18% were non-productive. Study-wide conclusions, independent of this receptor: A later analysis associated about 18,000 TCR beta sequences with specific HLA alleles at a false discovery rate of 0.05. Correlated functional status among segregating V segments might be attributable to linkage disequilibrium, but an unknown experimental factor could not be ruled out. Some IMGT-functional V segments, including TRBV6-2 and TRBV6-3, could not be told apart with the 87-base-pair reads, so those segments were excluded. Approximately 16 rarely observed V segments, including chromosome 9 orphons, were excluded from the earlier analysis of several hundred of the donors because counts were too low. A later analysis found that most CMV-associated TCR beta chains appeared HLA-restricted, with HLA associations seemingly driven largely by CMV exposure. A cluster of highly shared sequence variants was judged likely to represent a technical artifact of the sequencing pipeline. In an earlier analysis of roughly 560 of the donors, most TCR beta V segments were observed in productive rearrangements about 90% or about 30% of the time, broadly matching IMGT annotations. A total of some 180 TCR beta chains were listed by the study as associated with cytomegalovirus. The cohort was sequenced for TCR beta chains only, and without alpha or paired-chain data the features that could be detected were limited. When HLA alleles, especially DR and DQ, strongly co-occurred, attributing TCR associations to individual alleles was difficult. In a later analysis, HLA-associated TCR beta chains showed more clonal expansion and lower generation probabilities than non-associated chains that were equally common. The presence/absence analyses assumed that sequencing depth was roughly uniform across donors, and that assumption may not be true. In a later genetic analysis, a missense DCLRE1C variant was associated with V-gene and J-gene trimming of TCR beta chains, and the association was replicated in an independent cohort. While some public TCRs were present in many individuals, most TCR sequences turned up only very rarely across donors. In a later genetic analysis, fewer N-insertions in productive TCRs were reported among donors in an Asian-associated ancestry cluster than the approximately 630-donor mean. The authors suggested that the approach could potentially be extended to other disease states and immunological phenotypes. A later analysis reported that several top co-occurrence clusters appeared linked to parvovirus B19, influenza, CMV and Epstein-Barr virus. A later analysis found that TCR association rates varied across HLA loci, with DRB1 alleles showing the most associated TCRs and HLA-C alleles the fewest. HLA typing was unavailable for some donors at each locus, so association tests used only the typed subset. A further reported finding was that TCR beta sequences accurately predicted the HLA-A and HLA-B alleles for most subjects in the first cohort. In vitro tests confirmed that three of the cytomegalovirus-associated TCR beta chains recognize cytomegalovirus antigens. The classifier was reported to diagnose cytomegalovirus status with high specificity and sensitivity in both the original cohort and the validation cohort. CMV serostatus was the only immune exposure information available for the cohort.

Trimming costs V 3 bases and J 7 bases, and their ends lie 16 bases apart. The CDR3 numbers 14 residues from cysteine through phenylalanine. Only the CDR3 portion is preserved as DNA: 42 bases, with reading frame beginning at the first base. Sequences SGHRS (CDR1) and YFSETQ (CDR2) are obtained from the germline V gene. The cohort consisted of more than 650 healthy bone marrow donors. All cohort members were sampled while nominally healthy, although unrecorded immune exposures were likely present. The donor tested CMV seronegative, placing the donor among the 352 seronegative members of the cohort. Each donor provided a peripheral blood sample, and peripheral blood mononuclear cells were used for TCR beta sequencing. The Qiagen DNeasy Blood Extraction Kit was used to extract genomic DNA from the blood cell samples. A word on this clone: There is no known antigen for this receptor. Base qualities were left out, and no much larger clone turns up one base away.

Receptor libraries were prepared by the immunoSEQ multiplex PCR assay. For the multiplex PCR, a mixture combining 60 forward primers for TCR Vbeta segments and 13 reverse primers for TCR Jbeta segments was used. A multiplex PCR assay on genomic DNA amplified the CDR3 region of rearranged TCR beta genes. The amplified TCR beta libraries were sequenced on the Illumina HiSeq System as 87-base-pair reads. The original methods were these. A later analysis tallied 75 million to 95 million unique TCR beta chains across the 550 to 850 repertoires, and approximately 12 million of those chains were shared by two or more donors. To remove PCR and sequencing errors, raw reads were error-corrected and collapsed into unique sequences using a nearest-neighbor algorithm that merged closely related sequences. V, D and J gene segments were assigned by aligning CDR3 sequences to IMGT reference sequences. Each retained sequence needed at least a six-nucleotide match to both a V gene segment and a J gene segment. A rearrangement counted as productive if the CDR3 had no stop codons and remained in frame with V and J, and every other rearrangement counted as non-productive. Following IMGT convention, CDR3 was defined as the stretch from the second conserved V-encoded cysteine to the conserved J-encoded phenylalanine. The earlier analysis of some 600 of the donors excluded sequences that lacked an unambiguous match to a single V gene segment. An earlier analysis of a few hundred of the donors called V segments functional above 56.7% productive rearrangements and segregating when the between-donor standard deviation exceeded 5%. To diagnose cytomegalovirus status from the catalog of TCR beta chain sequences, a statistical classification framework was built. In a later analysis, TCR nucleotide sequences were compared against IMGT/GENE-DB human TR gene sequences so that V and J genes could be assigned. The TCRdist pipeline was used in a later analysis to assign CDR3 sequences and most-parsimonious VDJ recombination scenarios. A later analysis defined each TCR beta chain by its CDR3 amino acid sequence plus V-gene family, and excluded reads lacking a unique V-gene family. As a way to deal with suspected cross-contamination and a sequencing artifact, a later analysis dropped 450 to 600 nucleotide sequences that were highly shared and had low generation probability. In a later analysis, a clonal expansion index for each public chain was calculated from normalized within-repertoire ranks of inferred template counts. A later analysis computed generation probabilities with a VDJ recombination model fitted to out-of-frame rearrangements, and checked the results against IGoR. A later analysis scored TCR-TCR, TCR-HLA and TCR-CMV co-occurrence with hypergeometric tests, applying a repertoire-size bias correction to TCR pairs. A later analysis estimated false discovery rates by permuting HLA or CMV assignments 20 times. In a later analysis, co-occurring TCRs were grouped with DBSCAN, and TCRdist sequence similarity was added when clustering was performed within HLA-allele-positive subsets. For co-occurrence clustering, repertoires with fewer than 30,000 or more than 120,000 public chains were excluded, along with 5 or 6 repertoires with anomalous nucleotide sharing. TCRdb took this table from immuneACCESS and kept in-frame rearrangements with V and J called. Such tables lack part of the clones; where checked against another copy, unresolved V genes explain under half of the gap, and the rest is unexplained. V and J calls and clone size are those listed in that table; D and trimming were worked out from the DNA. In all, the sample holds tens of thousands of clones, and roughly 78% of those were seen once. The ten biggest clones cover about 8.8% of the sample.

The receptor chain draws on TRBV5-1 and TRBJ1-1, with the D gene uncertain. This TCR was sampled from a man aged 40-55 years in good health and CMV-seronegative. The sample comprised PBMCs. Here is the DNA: TGCGCCAGCAGCTCCCAACCCGGGGAGAGTGAAGCTTTCTTT. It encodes CASSSQPGESEAFF.